This T cell receptor beta chain appears in the sequencing data of a study of blood T cells in healthy people across ages. Findings and limits, study-wide: Donors of long life had a larger count of naive CD4+ cells and greater diversity than aged donors.

A sample-barcoded 5' primer and a J-beta primer mix were used in a second PCR of about 7 to 12 cycles. TCRdb used MiXCR to reprocess the 5' RACE reads, holding one entry per CDR3 protein. The data show 1.4 million to 1.5 million distinct CDR3 sequences, about 40% seen once. V shed 10 bases and J shed 4 bases, with 16 bases lying between them. Germline CDR1 reads SGHNT; CDR2 reads YYREEE (reference sequence). There are 13 residues in the CDR3. This clonotype was seen more than once but under ten times. The antigen is not known. This rearrangement joins TRBV5-4 to TRBJ2-3, with D tentatively TRBD1 or TRBD2 (5 bases each). The TCR originated in a woman between 18 and 30 years old in good health. The sequenced material came from blood. DNA of the CDR3: TGTGCCGCGAGCGAGGGGTTGGCAGATACGCAGTATTTT. Protein product: CAASEGLADTQYF.